The 2 T cell receptor beta chains below were found in one sample sequenced in a study of blood T cell repertoires in COVID-19. Only in-frame clones appear in the TCRdb table, and some are missing; sequencing was by immunoSEQ multiplex PCR. Counted here are under 250,000 clones, 65% to 85% occurring once; the ten biggest clones make up around 8.9%. Material: peripheral blood. These receptors were obtained from a man aged 35 to 55 with active or convalescent COVID-19.

The rearrangement joins TRBV13 to TRBJ1-6; 8 bases are a match to TRBD1. The CDR3 runs 14 residues. In germline, CDR1 is PRHDT, CDR2 FYEKMQ (reference sequence). Trimming removed 5 bases from V and 7 bases from J; junction bases left unmatched: 4. The CDR3, as DNA: TGTGCCAGCAGCCTACAGGGGGGGAATTCACCCCTCCACTTT. This gives the protein CASSLQGGNSPLHF.

The chain is built from TRBV5-5 and TRBJ1-1; 9 nucleotides line up with TRBD1. J lost 3 bases, V lost 4 bases, and 1 base had no gene match. Germline V gene sequence: CDR1 SGHKS, CDR2 YYEKEE (reference sequence). CDR3 length equals 13 residues. CDR3: CASSRQGDTEAFF. In nucleotides, the CDR3 is TGTGCCAGCAGCCGACAGGGGGACACTGAAGCTTTCTTT.